The next 30 T cell receptor beta chains were all read from a single sample in a study of breast tumors, draining lymph nodes, adjacent tissues (dated by TCRdb to 2015 to 2016). The receptor library was made with multiplex PCR. Sequencing instrument: Illumina HiSeq 2000. TCRdb reprocessed the public reads (quality trimming at Q25 with fastp, clone calling with MiXCR) and kept in-frame beta chains. Rows are unified per CDR3 protein, each entry keeping the most common DNA and genes. The sample table contains approximately 100,000 distinct CDR3 sequences; only one count was recorded for approximately 22% of them. Approximately 1.3% of the sample is held by the ten biggest clonotypes. The axillary draining lymph nodes of breast cancer patients were the source of the lymph node samples. The sequenced sample consisted of axillary lymph node tissue. All receptors come from a female donor with breast cancer. Some clones in this sample may be carry-over from other donors' samples.

The chain recombines TRBV5-1 with TRBJ1-1; 7 bases fit TRBD1. J was trimmed by 10 bases and V by 3 bases; bases with no gene match: 3. CDR1 is SGHRS and CDR2 is YFSETQ in the germline V gene. The CDR3 runs to 11 residues. The CDR3 region has the DNA TGCGCCAGCAGCTCAGGGGGTGCAGCTTTCTTT. It codes for CASSSGGAAFF.

This clonotype was counted ten times or more. V is TRBV24-1 and J is TRBJ2-3, with D maybe TRBD2 (7 bases). Germline V gene sequence: CDR1 KGHDR, CDR2 SFDVKD. The CDR3 runs to 17 residues. V gave up 5 bases and J gave up 2 bases, with 19 bases separating them. The CDR3 region has the DNA TGTGCCACCAGTGGTTTCCAAGGGAGGGGGGCCACAGATACGCAGTATTTT. Its protein is CATSGFQGRGATDTQYF.

This clonotype came up many times. The chain is built from TRBV6-5 and TRBJ1-2; D is unclear. This CDR3 spans 14 amino acids. Between the trimmed V and J ends, which lost 0 bases and 8 bases, there was a span of 13 bases. Germline values: CDR1 MNHEY, CDR2 SVGAGI. Here the CDR3 reads CASSYSLGRTGYTF. Here the CDR3 DNA reads TGTGCCAGCAGTTACTCGTTGGGCAGGACGGGCTACACCTTC.

This clonotype was counted ten times or more. The rearrangement links TRBV19 to TRBJ1-4; 10 bases are shared with TRBD1. The CDR3 is 13 residues long. Unmatched junction bases numbered 3, after V lost 7 bases and J lost 7 bases. The germline gives CDR1 LNHDA, CDR2 SQIVND (reference sequence). The CDR3 region is CASTRDRGEKLFF. The CDR3 DNA sequence: TGTGCCAGTACCAGGGACAGGGGTGAAAAACTGTTTTTT. Supplemented by reference TRBV19 and TRBJ1-4, the full variable domain reads DGGITQSPKYLFRKEGQNVTLSCEQNLNHDAMYWYRQDPGQGLRLIYYSQIVNDFQKGDIAEGYSVSREKKESFPLTVTSAQKNPTAFYLCASTRDRGEKLFFGSGTQLSVL.

The V and J genes are TRBV19 and TRBJ2-3, with 8 bases identical to TRBD1. Germline V gives CDR1 LNHDA, CDR2 SQIVND (reference sequence). With 6 bases clipped from V and 0 bases from J, the junction kept 8 bases outside the gene matches. The CDR3 totals 16 residues. The CDR3 region is CASRRDRGISTDTQYF. The CDR3 region has the DNA TGTGCCAGTAGGAGAGACAGGGGCATTAGCACAGATACGCAGTATTTT.

CDR3 nucleotides: TGTGCCAGTAGTGTAGCAATGAACACTGAAGCTTTCTTT. Amino acids: CASSVAMNTEAFF. The chain couples TRBV19 to TRBJ1-1, with D hard to call. Trimming stripped 5 bases from V and 0 bases from J, with 7 bases between. Germline lookup yields CDR1 LNHDA and CDR2 SQIVND (reference sequence). This CDR3 comprises 13 residues.

At least ten counts were recorded for this clonotype. CDR3 protein: CSVQDYNQPQHF. The CDR3 DNA reads as TGCAGCGTACAGGATTACAATCAGCCCCAGCATTTT. The gene calls are TRBV29-1 and TRBJ1-5; D perhaps matches TRBD1 (5 bases). V shed 6 bases and J shed 3 bases, with 9 bases lying between them. This CDR3 region has 12 residues. The germline CDR1 and CDR2 sequences are SQVTM and ANQGSEA.

This clonotype has ten or more counts. The chain couples TRBV4-1 to TRBJ1-3; D is uncertain. Germline V gene data show CDR1 as MGHRA and CDR2 as YSYEKL. The CDR3 is 16 amino acids. Trimming took 4 bases from V and 0 from J, leaving 13 bases between them. The DNA of the CDR3 is TGCGCCAGCAGCCGGTCTGGGCAGTACTCTGGAAACACCATATATTTT. Its translation: CASSRSGQYSGNTIYF.

This clonotype showed up many times. This chain uses TRBV29-1 with TRBJ1-2; D not certain. V lost 2 bases to trimming and J lost 1 base, with 5 bases between them. Germline V gene lookup returns CDR1 SQVTM and CDR2 ANQGSEA. This CDR3 region has 12 residues. This CDR3 reads CSVERNNYGYTF. The DNA of the CDR3 is TGCAGCGTTGAAAGAAATAACTATGGCTACACCTTC.

This clonotype occurred many times. The chain carries TRBV7-9 and TRBJ1-2; D might be TRBD1 (6 bases). Germline assignment: CDR1 SEHNR and CDR2 FQNEAQ (reference sequence). V dropped 1 base and J dropped 4 bases, with 7 bases sitting between them. This CDR3 spans 13 amino acids. The CDR3 region has the DNA TGTGCCAGCAGCTTAGACAGGGTCTATGGCTACACCTTC. Translating gives CASSLDRVYGYTF.

With respect to this clonotype: A much larger clone sits a single nucleotide away, making a read error possible. V and J are TRBV12-3 or TRBV12-4 and TRBJ2-1; D ambiguous. The V and J ends lost 3 bases and 6 bases respectively, with 6 bases between them. This CDR3 has 12 residues. CDR3 DNA: TGTGCCAGCAGTTTCATGGGCAATGAGCAGTTCTTC. It encodes CASSFMGNEQFF.

This clonotype came up many times. The V gene is TRBV11-2, the J gene TRBJ2-7; 8 positions agree with TRBD2. With V trimmed by 5 bases and J by 3 bases, 12 bases remained unmatched. Per germline, CDR1 SGHAT and CDR2 FQNNGV. The CDR3 loop spans 16 amino acids. The CDR3 protein is CASSPISGGLRYEQYF. CDR3 DNA sequence: TGTGCCAGCAGCCCTATCAGCGGGGGCCTACGCTACGAGCAGTACTTC. The whole variable domain, filled in from reference TRBV11-2 and TRBJ2-7, reads EAGVAQSPRYKIIEKRQSVAFWCNPISGHATLYWYQQILGQGPKLLIQFQNNGVVDDSQLPKDRFSAERLKGVDSTLKIQPAKLEDSAVYLCASSPISGGLRYEQYFGPGTRLTVT.

There are many counts of this clonotype. This chain uses TRBV20-1 with TRBJ2-5; D may be TRBD1 or TRBD2 (5 bases each). CDR3 length equals 14 residues. CDR1 is DFQATT, CDR2 SNEGSKA, per germline (reference sequence). Trimming left V 0 bases short and J 6 bases short, with 14 bases between. The CDR3 bases are TGCAGTGCTAGAGATGCTAGCCGGGGCCAGACCCAGTACTTC. This sequence encodes CSARDASRGQTQYF.

Many counts were recorded for this clonotype. This chain joins TRBV11-2 and TRBJ1-3, with D unclear. This CDR3 is 15 amino acids long. Germline CDR1 SGHAT, CDR2 FQNNGV. V was cut by 5 bases and J by 0 bases, with 11 bases left in between. The DNA of the CDR3 is TGTGCCAGCAGCGTTGAATTTTCCTCTGGAAACACCATATATTTT. As protein: CASSVEFSSGNTIYF.

CDR3 in amino acids: CASVVSLGTGDFYGYTF. The CDR3, as DNA: TGTGCCAGCGTAGTGTCACTCGGGACAGGGGATTTTTATGGCTACACCTTC. The J gene is TRBJ1-2, the V gene TRBV28, with 10 bases fitting TRBD1. The CDR3 loop spans 17 amino acids. The J segment lost 5 bases and the V segment lost 8 bases, leaving 17 bases of the junction unmatched. Germline V lookup: CDR1 MDHEN, CDR2 SYDVKM.

This clonotype was counted at least ten times. The chain uses TRBV6-1 and TRBJ2-1, with 12 positions matching TRBD2. Germline V gene sequence: CDR1 MNHNS, CDR2 SASEGT. CDR3 length equals 15 residues. The J segment lost 7 bases and the V segment lost 5 bases, leaving 6 bases of the junction unmatched. CDR3 sequence reads: CASSRLAGARNEQFF. In nucleotides, the CDR3 is TGTGCCAGCAGTCGACTAGCGGGAGCCCGGAATGAGCAGTTCTTC.

This clonotype was seen many times. V usage is TRBV20-1 and J usage is TRBJ2-5; TRBD2 matches 11 bases. CDR3 length: 14 residues. From germline, CDR1 is DFQATT and CDR2 SNEGSKA (reference sequence). CDR3 amino acids: CSQPTSGSMETQYF. DNA of the CDR3: TGCAGCCAGCCCACTAGCGGGAGTATGGAGACCCAGTACTTC.

With regard to this clonotype: With a much larger clone just one base away, this may be a read error. The CDR3 loop reads CASSQYGGDTDTRYF. In DNA form, the CDR3 reads TGTGCCAGCAGCCAATACGGGGGCGACACAGATACGCGGTATTTT. The chain combines TRBV3-1 with TRBJ2-3, with D perhaps TRBD1 or TRBD2 (6 bases each). The V gene's germline CDR1 is LGHDT and CDR2 YNNKEL (reference sequence). CDR3 length: 15 amino acids.

Points on this clonotype: A much more abundant neighbour one base away suggests this may be a read error. This CDR3 fails to terminate in the conserved phenylalanine or tryptophan, so it likely reflects a read error. The chain combines TRBV19 with TRBJ1-4; D may be TRBD1 (5 bases). Germline lookup yields CDR1 LNHDA and CDR2 SQIVND (reference sequence). The ends were cut back, 3 bases at V and 5 bases at J, with 10 bases in the middle. This CDR3 has 14 amino acids. In DNA, the CDR3 is TGTGCCAGTAGTATTGGGACCGAGAATGAAAAACTGTTTTTA. This sequence encodes CASSIGTENEKLFL.

V usage is TRBV12-3 or TRBV12-4 and J usage is TRBJ1-5; 8 bases match TRBD1. This CDR3 is 15 amino acids long. After removal of 6 bases from V and 5 bases from J, the junction contained 9 bases not matched to a gene. This CDR3 reads CASSADRAVYQPQHF. CDR3 DNA: TGTGCCAGCAGCGCGGACAGGGCAGTTTATCAGCCCCAGCATTTT.

This clonotype came up many times. V usage is TRBV11-2 and J usage is TRBJ2-5; 14 positions agree with TRBD2. Germline CDR1 SGHAT, CDR2 FQNNGV. The CDR3 covers 16 residues. Losses at the gene ends were 5 bases for V and 4 bases for J; bases not matched to a gene: 6. The CDR3 nucleotides are TGTGCCAGCAGCCCGACTAGCGGGGGGGCTCGAGAGACCCAGTACTTC. This encodes CASSPTSGGARETQYF.

The rearrangement joins TRBV18 to TRBJ1-2, with D perhaps TRBD1 (5 bases). Germline CDR1 is KGHSH and CDR2 is LQKENI. The length of the CDR3 is 16 residues. Trimming removed 2 bases at V and 6 bases at J, with 19 bases between. Written as DNA, the CDR3 is TGTGCCAGCTCACCAAATGAGGTCGGGGCGAAGGATGGCTACACCTTC. It encodes CASSPNEVGAKDGYTF.

Worth noting for this clonotype: A much larger clone sits a single nucleotide away, making a read error possible. The chain joins TRBV10-3 to TRBJ2-7; D is undetermined. Germline lookup yields CDR1 ENHRY and CDR2 SYGVKD. V was cut by 7 bases and J by 3 bases, with 13 bases left in between. This CDR3 is 13 amino acids long. The CDR3 protein is CAINGSTNYEQYF. The DNA of the CDR3 is TGTGCCATCAATGGATCAACGAACTACGAGCAGTACTTC.

This clonotype has a count of ten or more. The chain joins TRBV6-5 to TRBJ1-3; D unclear. The CDR3 runs 15 residues. The V and J ends lost 2 bases and 0 bases respectively, with 8 bases between them. CDR1 and CDR2 (germline): MNHEY, SVGAGI. CDR3 coding DNA: TGTGCCAGCAGTTACCGCGGAGACTCTGGAAACACCATATATTTT. This translates into CASSYRGDSGNTIYF.

This clonotype was observed many times. The rearrangement uses TRBV6-5 and TRBJ1-5, with 9 bases lining up with TRBD1. This CDR3 has 15 residues. CDR1 MNHEY and CDR2 SVGAGI come from the germline V gene. The V gene end was trimmed by 6 bases and the J gene end by 1 base; junction bases not matched to a gene: 4. The CDR3 here is CASSPDRGSNQPQHF. The CDR3 region has the DNA TGTGCCAGCAGCCCGGACAGGGGCAGCAATCAGCCCCAGCATTTT.

This clonotype came up many times. The chain joins TRBV20-1 to TRBJ1-2; D call uncertain. Germline V gene data show CDR1 as DFQATT and CDR2 as SNEGSKA (reference sequence). Trimming shortened V by 1 base and J by 2 bases, and 8 bases separated the two germline ends. The CDR3 loop spans 13 amino acids. CDR3 DNA: TGCAGTGCTAGAGGACCAGGCAACTATGGCTACACCTTC. It encodes CSARGPGNYGYTF.

Many counts were recorded for this clonotype. J is TRBJ2-1 and V is TRBV2; D may match TRBD1 or TRBD2 (5 bases each). The CDR3 contains 13 residues. The V gene lost 4 bases and the J gene lost 6 bases, with 10 bases spanning the gap. Germline CDR1 SNHLY, CDR2 FYNNEI. In DNA form, the CDR3 reads TGTGCCAGCAGTGTCAGGGCGGGCAATGAGCAGTTCTTC. It encodes CASSVRAGNEQFF.

This clonotype was seen repeatedly, ten times or more. The rearrangement joins TRBV7-2 to TRBJ2-7; TRBD1 or TRBD2 may be the D gene (6 bases each). Deletions cut 5 bases from V and 2 bases from J, with 19 bases between. CDR1 is SGHTA, CDR2 FQGNSA, per germline. CDR3 length: 16 residues. CDR3 in DNA: TGTGCCAGCAGCCCCCGTAGAGGGGGGATCGCCTACGAGCAGTACTTC. Translated: CASSPRRGGIAYEQYF.

At least ten counts were recorded for this clonotype. V gene TRBV4-1 combines with J gene TRBJ1-3; D gene uncertain. Germline V gives CDR1 MGHRA, CDR2 YSYEKL. There are 16 residues in the CDR3. Trimming removed 1 base at V and 0 bases at J, with 10 bases between. The CDR3 DNA reads as TGCGCCAGCAGCCAAGGGACGGGTCCCTCTGGAAACACCATATATTTT. It codes for CASSQGTGPSGNTIYF.

This clonotype was counted ten times or more. This rearrangement joins TRBV5-1 to TRBJ2-1, with TRBD2 matching over 14 bases. The junction had 5 bases not matched to a gene; V was cut back by 4 bases and J by 14 bases. This CDR3 has 13 residues. Looked up from germline, CDR1 is SGHRS and CDR2 is YFSETQ. The CDR3 DNA follows: TGCGCCAGCAGCCCAGGGACTAGCGGGAGCAAGTTCTTC. This sequence encodes CASSPGTSGSKFF.